The 27 T cell receptor beta chains reported below all come from one sample, sequenced in a study of T-cell reconstitution after alpha-beta-depleted transplantation in children. The library targeted TCRbeta and was prepared with unique molecular identifiers. TCRdb independently ran MiXCR on the PCR reads; one entry per CDR3 protein. The sample has around 700,000 distinct CDR3 sequences, roughly 13% seen once; the top ten hold 0.79%. Specimen: PBMCs, collected before TCRalphabeta/CD19-depleted stem cell transplant. The receptor source for this set is a girl aged 2 to 9 with congenital amegakaryocytic thrombocytopenia, due to receive a stem cell transplant.

The chain employs TRBV28 and TRBJ2-7; unclear D gene. This CDR3 contains 16 residues. Trimming took 6 bases from V and 0 from J, leaving 18 bases between them. Germline V lookup: CDR1 MDHEN, CDR2 SYDVKM. CDR3 DNA sequence: TGTGCCAGCAGGCCGCAAACGTTAGTCAGCTCCTACGAGCAGTACTTC. The encoded protein is CASRPQTLVSSYEQYF.

Regarding this clonotype: This may be a read error, as it is one base from a much larger clone. CDR3 coding DNA: TGTGCCGGCAGTTACAGTGTCGCGGGACAGGGAAGTGAAAAACTGTTTTTT. Amino acid sequence: CAGSYSVAGQGSEKLFF. The chain joins TRBV6-5 to TRBJ1-4; 9 bases are shared with TRBD1. The CDR3 sequence is 17 residues long. Germline V lookup: CDR1 MNHEY, CDR2 SVGAGI.

The rearrangement links TRBV20-1 to TRBJ2-2; a weak D match, TRBD2 (6 bases). The V end lost 0 bases, the J end lost 1 base, and 12 bases lay between the germline ends. CDR3 size: 16 residues. CDR1 is DFQATT and CDR2 is SNEGSKA in the germline V gene (reference sequence). DNA of the CDR3: TGCAGTGCTAGAGACGGCGCTAGCGAGAACACCGGGGAGCTGTTTTTT. It codes for CSARDGASENTGELFF.

The genes are TRBV14 and TRBJ2-1, with D maybe TRBD1 (6 bases). The length of the CDR3 is 14 residues. Germline CDR1 SGHDN, CDR2 FVKESK. V lost 3 bases to trimming and J lost 4 bases, with 10 bases between them. CDR3 sequence (DNA): TGTGCCAGCAGCCACCTTGGACAGTACAATGAGCAGTTCTTC. It translates to CASSHLGQYNEQFF.

V is TRBV7-2 and J is TRBJ2-5; 13 bases map to TRBD2. Germline V CDR1 and CDR2: SGHTA, FQGNSA. Trimming took 5 bases from V and 4 from J; bases not matched to a gene: 7. The CDR3 loop spans 16 amino acids. In nucleotides, the CDR3 is TGTGCCAGCAGCCGCGGACTAGCGGGAGCTCGAGAGACCCAGTACTTC. Encoded protein: CASSRGLAGARETQYF.

The CDR3 region is CASSEPPTNEKLFF. The CDR3 region has the DNA TGTGCCAGCAGTGAACCACCAACTAATGAAAAACTGTTTTTT. The chain has TRBV25-1 and TRBJ1-4, with D unresolved. Germline loops: CDR1 MGHDK, CDR2 SYGVNS. V dropped 2 bases and J dropped 0 bases, with 4 bases sitting between them. CDR3 length: 14 residues.

The table lists this clonotype with many counts. As DNA, the CDR3 is TGTGCCAGCAGCCCGCTGTATAACAATGAGCAGTTCTTC. Translation gives CASSPLYNNEQFF. This chain links TRBV7-6 with TRBJ2-1; D remains ambiguous. V shed 5 bases and J shed 5 bases, with 10 bases lying between them. Germline V lookup: CDR1 SGHVS, CDR2 FNYEAQ. This CDR3 is 13 amino acids long.

The chain has TRBV5-1 and TRBJ2-7; perhaps TRBD2 as D (6 bases). The V end lost 5 bases, the J end lost 5 bases, and 20 bases lay between the germline ends. Germline CDR1 reads SGHRS; CDR2 reads YFSETQ. The CDR3 extends over 15 amino acids. The CDR3 loop is CASSSNDGSGDEQYF. Written as DNA, the CDR3 is TGCGCCAGCAGTTCAAACGACGGGAGCGGCGACGAGCAGTACTTC. Full variable domain (outside the CDR3, taken from reference TRBV5-1 and TRBJ2-7): KAGVTQTPRYLIKTRGQQVTLSCSPISGHRSVSWYQQTPGQGLQFLFEYFSETQRNKGNFPGRFSGRQFSNSRSEMNVSTLELGDSALYLCASSSNDGSGDEQYFGPGTRLTVT.

This clonotype was seen repeatedly, ten times or more. The J gene is TRBJ2-1, the V gene TRBV5-1, with TRBD2 as a possible D gene (5 bases). Germline V lookup: CDR1 SGHRS, CDR2 YFSETQ. CDR3 size: 16 residues. The germline V and J ends were trimmed by 4 bases and 0 bases, with 14 bases remaining between them. CDR3 region: CASSPGEGRSYNEQFF. The CDR3 DNA sequence: TGCGCCAGCAGCCCGGGTGAGGGCCGCTCCTACAATGAGCAGTTCTTC.

This sequence joins TRBV10-3 and TRBJ2-3; no reliable D call. Germline assignment: CDR1 ENHRY and CDR2 SYGVKD. This CDR3 is built from 14 residues. The germline V and J ends were trimmed by 3 bases and 2 bases, with 9 bases remaining between them. The CDR3 region is CAISDGLSTDTQYF. The CDR3, as DNA: TGTGCCATCAGTGATGGGTTGTCCACAGATACGCAGTATTTT.

Ten or more counts support this clonotype. The gene calls are TRBV6-5 and TRBJ2-5, with D unresolved. Germline V gene sequence: CDR1 MNHEY, CDR2 SVGAGI. The germline V and J ends were trimmed by 7 bases and 3 bases, with 18 bases remaining between them. The CDR3 spans 15 residues. The CDR3 loop reads CASIGMAEIEETQYF. In nucleotides, the CDR3 is TGTGCCAGCATAGGTATGGCAGAGATAGAAGAGACCCAGTACTTC.

This clonotype was found a few times. CDR3 DNA: TGTGCCAGCAGCCTTATAGGGGACTTTAACACCGGGGAGCTGTTTTTT. It yields the protein CASSLIGDFNTGELFF. V is TRBV3-1 and J is TRBJ2-2, with D tentatively TRBD2 (6 bases). CDR1 LGHDT and CDR2 YNNKEL come from the germline V gene (reference sequence). Trimming took 4 bases from V and 2 from J, leaving 14 bases between them. There are 16 residues in the CDR3.

The chain couples TRBV30 to TRBJ2-1; 11 bases agree with TRBD2. CDR3 length equals 19 residues. Losses at the gene ends were 3 bases for V and 0 bases for J; bases not matched to a gene: 13. The germline V gene encodes CDR1 GTSNPN and CDR2 SVGIG (reference sequence). The CDR3 reads CAWSGNGLAGGGSYNEQFF. CDR3 coding DNA: TGTGCCTGGAGCGGAAACGGGCTAGCGGGAGGTGGCTCCTACAATGAGCAGTTCTTC.

This clonotype showed up just a few times. The chain has TRBV5-1 and TRBJ2-2, with 7 bases that match TRBD2. V lost 1 base to trimming and J lost 3 bases; unmatched junction nucleotides: 3. Germline V gives CDR1 SGHRS, CDR2 YFSETQ. This CDR3 has 15 amino acids. Written as DNA, the CDR3 is TGCGCCAGCAGCTTGCGGGGGGAGTACACCGGGGAGCTGTTTTTT. Translating it yields CASSLRGEYTGELFF.

This clonotype was detected many times. The V gene is TRBV28, the J gene TRBJ2-1; 10 bases align to TRBD1. This CDR3 contains 15 residues. Unmatched junction bases numbered 9, after V lost 5 bases and J lost 8 bases. Germline V lookup: CDR1 MDHEN, CDR2 SYDVKM. The CDR3 nucleotides read TGTGCCAGCAGTGGACGGGACAGGGGTACGGATGAGCAGTTCTTC. It codes for CASSGRDRGTDEQFF.

Notes on this clonotype: One end of the junction is discordant with germline, which a read error may explain. The V call is TRBV12-3 or TRBV12-4, the J call TRBJ2-3; D gene uncertain. This CDR3 is 13 amino acids long. CDR3 coding DNA: TGTGCCCGCAGTTTGGCCCTCACAGATACGCAGTATTTT. It specifies CARSLALTDTQYF.

The chain is built from TRBV5-1 and TRBJ2-5; 10 nucleotides line up with TRBD1. The CDR3 loop spans 16 amino acids. Germline V lookup: CDR1 SGHRS, CDR2 YFSETQ. V trimming: 2 bases; J trimming: 2 bases; junction bases outside the gene matches: 6. The CDR3 DNA follows: TGCGCCAGCAGCTTAGCGACAGGGGGCGGGCAAGAGACCCAGTACTTC. Its translation: CASSLATGGGQETQYF. Supplemented by reference TRBV5-1 and TRBJ2-5, the full variable domain reads KAGVTQTPRYLIKTRGQQVTLSCSPISGHRSVSWYQQTPGQGLQFLFEYFSETQRNKGNFPGRFSGRQFSNSRSEMNVSTLELGDSALYLCASSLATGGGQETQYFGPGTRLLVL.

There are many counts of this clonotype. J is TRBJ2-1 and V is TRBV20-1; 11 bases match TRBD2. The junction had 7 bases not matched to a gene; V was cut back by 4 bases and J by 2 bases. CDR1 is DFQATT, CDR2 SNEGSKA, per germline (reference sequence). The CDR3 extends over 16 amino acids. CDR3 protein: CSATRLAGNPYNEQFF. The CDR3 DNA reads as TGCAGTGCTACGAGACTAGCGGGAAACCCCTACAATGAGCAGTTCTTC.

Of note for this clonotype: With a much larger clone just one base away, this may be a read error. The CDR3 sequence is CATSQDPRSYNEQFF. CDR3 nucleotides: TGTGCCACCAGCCAAGATCCGCGGTCCTACAATGAGCAGTTCTTC. The chain links TRBV3-1 to TRBJ2-1; D unresolved. Germline CDR1 reads LGHDT; CDR2 reads YNNKEL (reference sequence). CDR3 length equals 15 residues.

This rearrangement joins TRBV20-1 to TRBJ2-6; D is uncertain. The CDR3 totals 15 residues. Between the trimmed V and J ends, which lost 3 bases and 0 bases, there was a span of 9 bases. CDR1 DFQATT and CDR2 SNEGSKA come from the germline V gene (reference sequence). CDR3 sequence: CSARGFYSGANVLTF. The CDR3 DNA is TGCAGTGCTAGGGGGTTCTACTCTGGGGCCAACGTCCTGACTTTC.

This clonotype was counted between two and nine times. The chain is built from TRBV20-1 and TRBJ2-3, with D possibly being TRBD1 (6 bases). CDR3 size: 14 residues. Trimming left V 0 bases short and J 6 bases short, with 13 bases between. CDR1 and CDR2 (germline): DFQATT, SNEGSKA (reference sequence). CDR3 in DNA: TGCAGTGCTAGAGAGGGGGCCCTTCGGGATACGCAGTATTTT. It specifies CSAREGALRDTQYF.

This clonotype was detected only a few times. The V and J genes are TRBV20-1 and TRBJ2-7, with 10 bases fitting TRBD2. J was trimmed by 6 bases and V by 1 base; bases with no gene match: 9. Looked up from germline, CDR1 is DFQATT and CDR2 is SNEGSKA (reference sequence). The CDR3 extends over 15 amino acids. The CDR3 is CSARARASGRTEQYF. The DNA of the CDR3 is TGCAGTGCTAGAGCCCGCGCTAGCGGGAGAACCGAGCAGTACTTC.

This clonotype was seen only a few times. The CDR3 spells CASSPGLAIVHYNEQFF. CDR3 DNA sequence: TGTGCCAGCAGTCCAGGACTAGCCATCGTCCACTACAATGAGCAGTTCTTC. The rearrangement uses TRBV28 and TRBJ2-1; 8 bases are a match to TRBD2. Trimming removed 5 bases from V and 3 bases from J; junction bases left unmatched: 12. Germline V CDR1 and CDR2: MDHEN, SYDVKM. The CDR3 consists of 17 residues.

The chain joins TRBV20-1 to TRBJ2-3, with a weak D call TRBD1 (6 bases). The V gene's germline CDR1 is DFQATT and CDR2 SNEGSKA (reference sequence). V shed 6 bases and J shed 7 bases, with 14 bases lying between them. The CDR3 runs 12 residues. The CDR3 sequence is CSARPGTNTQYF. Here the CDR3 DNA reads TGCAGTGCACGACCCGGGACAAATACGCAGTATTTT.

The gene calls are TRBV30 and TRBJ2-7; D unresolved. V shed 5 bases and J shed 6 bases, with 8 bases lying between them. The V gene's germline CDR1 is GTSNPN and CDR2 SVGIG (reference sequence). The CDR3 totals 10 residues. The CDR3 reads CAWLNGEQYF. Written as DNA, the CDR3 is TGTGCCTGGTTAAATGGCGAGCAGTACTTC.

There are many counts of this clonotype. The chain carries TRBV10-3 and TRBJ2-1; 11 positions match TRBD2. The CDR3 contains 16 residues. J was trimmed by 4 bases and V by 0 bases; bases with no gene match: 2. CDR1 and CDR2 (germline): ENHRY, SYGVKD. The CDR3 region is CAISESTSGAYNEQFF. CDR3 DNA sequence: TGTGCCATCAGTGAGTCGACTAGCGGGGCGTACAATGAGCAGTTCTTC.

This clonotype was seen a few times. The CDR3 DNA reads TGCGCCAGCAGCGGGAGGACGTATCGTGACACTGAAGCTTTCTTT. This gives the protein CASSGRTYRDTEAFF. This chain joins TRBV5-1 and TRBJ1-1; no clear D. Trimming removed 4 bases from V and 3 bases from J, with 16 bases in between. In germline, CDR1 is SGHRS, CDR2 YFSETQ. The CDR3 consists of 15 residues.